The TCR beta chain under discussion was sequenced for a study of shared clonotypes between healthy human individuals. Sorted subsets were amplified in replicate PCRs using about 200 ng DNA, some 31,000 T cell genomes. Per the study methods: ImmunoSEQ supplied junction-only sequences lacking quality scores, so filtering was different. Sequencing used immunoSEQ multiplex PCR; TCRdb keeps in-frame clones, though not all of them. That table is the source of V, J and clone size, and D and trimming were worked out from the DNA. The sample includes 2 million to 2.5 million clones, roughly 95% of them seen just once. General observations from the study: The diversity represented, both genetic and in exposure history, was limited by few donors.

V lost 3 bases, J lost 0 bases, and 11 bases lay in between. The CDR3 loop spans 15 amino acids. In germline, CDR1 is SGHRS, CDR2 YFSETQ. Both subsets, CD45RA+ naive and CD45RA-negative memory, were split from the CD4+ cells. As concerns this clone: Its specificity is unknown.

The rearrangement joins TRBV5-1 to TRBJ2-3; weak D call: TRBD1 (6 bases). The TCR originated in a man aged 18 to 30 in good health. Sequencing was carried out using naive CD4+ T cells sorted from blood. Specified subset: CD45RA+ positively selected. CDR3 amino acids: CASSSQGTSTDTQYF. CDR3 in DNA: TGCGCCAGCAGCTCACAGGGTACTAGCACAGATACGCAGTATTTT.